Shown below are 15 T cell receptor beta chains from a single sample sequenced in a study of persistence of HIV-infected CD4 T cells. Nonspecific anti-CD3/anti-CD28 bead stimulation represents the broad CD4+ T cell repertoire. CD4+ T cells upregulating both CD40 ligand and CD69 were sorted as responding cells. The antigens of these receptors remain unknown. The immunoSEQ assay was version 4, run in survey mode. TCRdb keeps only in-frame clones here, not all; method: immunoSEQ multiplex PCR. The data show over 35,000 clones, with approximately 90% seen just once and about 1.8% held by the top ten. The material sequenced was CD4+ T cells sorted from PBMCs after approximately 19-hour stimulation, taken from a patient who received antiretroviral therapy. These receptors were obtained from an adult man with HIV who was CMV-seropositive.

Only one count was recorded for this clone. J is TRBJ1-1 and V is TRBV5-1; 8 nucleotides align to TRBD1. This CDR3 region has 15 residues. V shed 3 bases and J 0 bases; nucleotides not matched to a gene: 4. CDR1 and CDR2 (germline): SGHRS, YFSETQ. Here the CDR3 DNA reads TGCGCCAGCAGCTCACAGGGACAGGTGAACACTGAAGCTTTCTTT. Amino acid sequence: CASSSQGQVNTEAFF.

The CDR3 region has the DNA TGTGCCAGCAGCCTCGGGGTATTAGGGTCTGGGGCCAACGTCCTGACTTTC. This sequence encodes CASSLGVLGSGANVLTF. The chain has TRBV7-3 and TRBJ2-6; D perhaps matches TRBD2 (5 bases). The CDR3 is 17 amino acids. From germline, CDR1 is SGHTA and CDR2 FQGTGA. The V gene lost 5 bases and the J gene lost 1 base, with 15 bases spanning the gap.

The gene calls are TRBV12-3 or TRBV12-4 and TRBJ1-1, with no clear D. Trimming took 3 bases from V and 1 from J, leaving 6 bases between them. CDR3 length: 13 amino acids. The CDR3 nucleotides are TGTGCCAGCAGTTTCAACCCGAACACTGAAGCTTTCTTT. As protein: CASSFNPNTEAFF.

The J gene is TRBJ1-4, the V gene TRBV19; 7 positions agree with TRBD1. J gave up 8 bases and V 5 bases, and 5 bases lay outside the gene matches. The CDR3 contains 13 residues. Germline CDR1 reads LNHDA; CDR2 reads SQIVND (reference sequence). CDR3 amino acids: CASSQTGREKLFF. The CDR3 nucleotides read TGTGCCAGTAGTCAGACAGGGCGCGAAAAACTGTTTTTT.

This chain joins TRBV7-2 and TRBJ1-2, with D uncertain. Germline values: CDR1 SGHTA, CDR2 FQGNSA. The V and J ends lost 2 bases and 5 bases respectively, with 9 bases between them. The CDR3 has 13 residues. The CDR3 DNA is TGTGCCAGCAGCTTATCGCGGGTGTATGGCTACACCTTC. It is translated as CASSLSRVYGYTF.

This chain joins TRBV21-1 and TRBJ1-2. TRBV21-1 has pseudogene status. This CDR3 contains 16 residues. The CDR3 DNA sequence: TGTGCCAGCAGTTTTGTTACCGACCGTCTTAACTATGGCTACACCTTC. As protein: CASSFVTDRLNYGYTF.

This clone has just one count. The rearrangement uses TRBV6-1 and TRBJ1-2; 10 nucleotides line up with TRBD1. V lost 1 base to trimming and J lost 7 bases; unmatched junction nucleotides: 9. The CDR3 is made up of 16 amino acids. Germline V gene sequence: CDR1 MNHNS, CDR2 SASEGT. The CDR3 region has the DNA TGTGCCAGCAGTGAAGGGTACGGGACAGGGGCTTCTGGCTACACCTTC. This sequence encodes CASSEGYGTGASGYTF.

In DNA form, the CDR3 reads TGTGCCAGCAGCACCACTAGCGGGGGGAACACAGATACGCAGTATTTT. It codes for CASSTTSGGNTDTQYF. The chain uses TRBV7-2 and TRBJ2-3; 12 nucleotides agree with TRBD2. CDR1 and CDR2 from the germline V gene are SGHTA and FQGNSA. The CDR3 is made up of 16 amino acids. V lost 5 bases and J lost 2; bases outside the gene matches: 5.

This chain uses TRBV18 with TRBJ2-3; D gene unclear. There are 15 residues in the CDR3. Trimming took 3 bases from V and 6 from J, leaving 16 bases between them. Germline V gene lookup returns CDR1 KGHSH and CDR2 LQKENI. The chain's CDR3 is CASSPSAMGSDTQYF. As DNA, the CDR3 is TGTGCCAGCTCACCCTCCGCGATGGGATCGGATACGCAGTATTTT.

The J gene is TRBJ1-4, the V gene TRBV6-6; the match to TRBD1 covers 9 bases. This CDR3 spans 14 amino acids. Germline CDR1 reads MNHNY; CDR2 reads SVGAGI (reference sequence). The J segment lost 8 bases and the V segment lost 7 bases, leaving 8 bases of the junction unmatched. CDR3 protein: CASTTRDRDEKLFF. As DNA, the CDR3 is TGTGCCAGCACAACCCGGGACAGGGACGAAAAACTGTTTTTT.

The chain uses TRBV6-1 and TRBJ2-3, with a possible D match to TRBD2 (7 bases). This CDR3 is 14 amino acids long. V lost 3 bases and J lost 2, with 9 bases in between. Germline lookup yields CDR1 MNHNS and CDR2 SASEGT. The CDR3 loop is CASSDGGLTDTQYF. As DNA, the CDR3 is TGTGCCAGCAGTGACGGGGGGCTCACAGATACGCAGTATTTT.

The chain combines TRBV19 with TRBJ1-4; a possible D gene is TRBD1 (6 bases). The CDR3 is made up of 15 amino acids. Trimming pared 5 bases from V and 5 bases from J, leaving 15 bases between. Germline CDR1 reads LNHDA; CDR2 reads SQIVND (reference sequence). CDR3 nucleotides: TGTGCCAGTAGTGGCCGAGGGGGGGGCAATGAAAAACTGTTTTTT. It specifies CASSGRGGGNEKLFF.

The chain combines TRBV19 with TRBJ1-6; D unclear. The CDR3 consists of 14 residues. V lost 0 bases, J lost 7 bases, and 7 bases lay in between. Germline values: CDR1 LNHDA, CDR2 SQIVND (reference sequence). The DNA for the CDR3 is TGTGCCAGTAGTATAGAGCCAGAAAATTCACCCCTCCACTTT. This sequence encodes CASSIEPENSPLHF.

J is TRBJ2-7 and V is TRBV29-1; TRBD1 agrees at 9 bases. J was trimmed by 2 bases and V by 5 bases; bases with no gene match: 16. Germline V gene lookup returns CDR1 SQVTM and CDR2 ANQGSEA. The CDR3 totals 17 residues. CDR3 coding DNA: TGCAGCGTTCGGAAACTCTCTCGGGGACAGGGACCCTACGAGCAGTACTTC. This codes for CSVRKLSRGQGPYEQYF.

V gene TRBV5-1 combines with J gene TRBJ2-3; D not certain. Trimming removed 1 base from V and 0 bases from J, with 6 bases in between. Germline CDR1 SGHRS, CDR2 YFSETQ. The CDR3 loop spans 14 amino acids. Written as DNA, the CDR3 is TGCGCCAGCAGCTTGACTAAAAGCACAGATACGCAGTATTTT. This translates into CASSLTKSTDTQYF. Drawing the rest from reference TRBV5-1 and TRBJ2-3, the complete variable domain is KAGVTQTPRYLIKTRGQQVTLSCSPISGHRSVSWYQQTPGQGLQFLFEYFSETQRNKGNFPGRFSGRQFSNSRSEMNVSTLELGDSALYLCASSLTKSTDTQYFGPGTRLTVL.